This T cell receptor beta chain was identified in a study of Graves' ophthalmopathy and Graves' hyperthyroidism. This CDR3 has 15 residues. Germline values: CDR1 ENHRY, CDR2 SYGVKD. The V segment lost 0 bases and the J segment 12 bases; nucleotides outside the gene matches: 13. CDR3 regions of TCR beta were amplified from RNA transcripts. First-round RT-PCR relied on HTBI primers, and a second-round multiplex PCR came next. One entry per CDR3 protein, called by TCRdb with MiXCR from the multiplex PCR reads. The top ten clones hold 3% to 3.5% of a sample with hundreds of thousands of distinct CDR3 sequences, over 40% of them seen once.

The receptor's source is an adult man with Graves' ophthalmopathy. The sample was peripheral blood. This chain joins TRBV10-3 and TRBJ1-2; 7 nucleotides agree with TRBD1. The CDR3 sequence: CAISESTGPLSTDTF. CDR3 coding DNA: TGTGCCATCAGTGAGTCGACAGGGCCGTTGAGCACTGACACCTTC.